Listed here are 10 T cell receptor beta chains from one sample, sequenced in a study of shared clonotypes between healthy human individuals (dated by TCRdb to the early 2020s). The library was prepared using the immunoSEQ multiplex PCR assay. TCRdb holds this immuneACCESS table with in-frame rearrangements only. Some clones are missing; in checked studies, unresolved V genes explain under half, and the rest has no known cause. A total of approximately 500,000 clones appear in this sample, around four fifths of them only once. The ten largest account for around 13% of the sample. Input material: PBMCs. These receptor sequences come from a woman in her forties in good health. Some clones in this sample may be carry-over from other donors' samples.

J is TRBJ1-3 and V is TRBV28, with D unresolved. Germline CDR1 and CDR2: MDHEN and SYDVKM. The ends were cut back, 9 bases at V and 7 bases at J, with 10 bases in the middle. This CDR3 has 11 residues. The CDR3 sequence is CASFGVNTIYF. The CDR3 region has the DNA TGTGCCAGTTTCGGCGTCAACACCATATATTTT.

This clone was seen a few times. The chain recombines TRBV6-1 with TRBJ2-1; no reliable D call. Trimming pared 7 bases from V and 5 bases from J, leaving 12 bases between. The CDR3 has 13 amino acids. Germline CDR1 and CDR2: MNHNS and SASEGT. CDR3 DNA sequence: TGTGCCAGCACCCATCTAAGGGACAATGAGCAGTTCTTC. This translates into CASTHLRDNEQFF.

This chain links TRBV7-2 with TRBJ2-7; D is unresolved. Germline CDR1 reads SGHTA; CDR2 reads FQGNSA. Trimming shortened V by 3 bases and J by 3 bases, and 6 bases separated the two germline ends. The CDR3 contains 12 residues. The CDR3 sequence: CASSFQDYEQYF. CDR3 coding DNA: TGTGCCAGCAGCTTCCAAGACTACGAGCAGTACTTC.

This clone was observed once. The sample has other DNA sequences that encode this CDR3 too. The chain links TRBV7-6 to TRBJ2-5; D gene uncertain. This CDR3 spans 12 amino acids. CDR1 is SGHVS, CDR2 FNYEAQ, per germline. V gave up 1 base and J gave up 3 bases, with 3 bases separating them. CDR3 residues: CASSLVEETQYF. In DNA, the CDR3 is TGTGCCAGCAGCTTAGTGGAAGAGACCCAGTACTTC.

V is TRBV6-5 and J is TRBJ2-5, with D uncertain. V was clipped by 0 bases and J by 4 bases, with 9 bases between them. CDR1 MNHEY and CDR2 SVGAGI come from the germline V gene. There are 14 residues in the CDR3. CDR3 DNA: TGTGCCAGCAGTTACTCGTCAGGCCGAGAGACCCAGTACTTC. Translation: CASSYSSGRETQYF.

The rearrangement joins TRBV30 to TRBJ2-4, with D tentatively TRBD1 (6 bases). Germline CDR1 and CDR2: GTSNPN and SVGIG (reference sequence). This CDR3 spans 15 amino acids. V lost 5 bases, J lost 0 bases, and 14 bases lay in between. The CDR3 spells CAWRVTGLAKNIQYF. The CDR3 DNA reads TGTGCCTGGCGGGTAACAGGGCTAGCCAAAAACATTCAGTACTTC. The variable domain in full, with the rest retrieved from reference TRBV30 and TRBJ2-4, is SQTIHQWPATLVQPVGSPLSLECTVEGTSNPNLYWYRQAAGRGLQLLFYSVGIGQISSEVPQNLSASRPQDRQFILSSKKLLLSDSGFYLCAWRVTGLAKNIQYFGAGTRLSVL.

The chain carries TRBV2 and TRBJ2-7; D call uncertain. Trimming removed 1 base at V and 3 bases at J, with 7 bases between. The CDR3 runs 13 residues. The V gene's germline CDR1 is SNHLY and CDR2 FYNNEI. The CDR3 nucleotides are TGTGCCAGCAGTGAAGGGCTTAACTACGAGCAGTACTTC. As protein: CASSEGLNYEQYF.

The sample holds one count of this clone. The V and J genes are TRBV10-2 and TRBJ2-7, with 7 positions matching TRBD2. V shed 8 bases and J 4 bases; nucleotides not matched to a gene: 8. CDR1 is WSHSY, CDR2 SAAADI, per germline. CDR3 size: 13 residues. The CDR3 region has the DNA TGCGCCAGCCTCGGATGGGGAGGGTACGAGCAGTACTTC. Its translation is CASLGWGGYEQYF.

The chain couples TRBV14 to TRBJ1-4; tentatively, D is TRBD1 (5 bases). The length of the CDR3 is 14 residues. Looked up from germline, CDR1 is SGHDN and CDR2 is FVKESK. Trimming left V 2 bases short and J 4 bases short, with 8 bases between. This CDR3 reads CASSQMGGNEKLFF. As DNA, the CDR3 is TGTGCCAGCAGCCAAATGGGGGGTAATGAAAAACTGTTTTTT.

Comment on this clone: Other DNA sequences in this sample translate to the same CDR3. The genes are TRBV5-1 and TRBJ2-1; TRBD2 is a possible D gene (6 bases). There are 15 residues in the CDR3. V lost 5 bases and J 0 bases, leaving 12 bases between the germline ends. The germline gives CDR1 SGHRS, CDR2 YFSETQ. Written as DNA, the CDR3 is TGCGCCAGCAGTTTTAGCGGAGGCTCCTACAATGAGCAGTTCTTC. Translating gives CASSFSGGSYNEQFF. The entire variable domain, with the rest obtained from reference TRBV5-1 and TRBJ2-1, is as follows: KAGVTQTPRYLIKTRGQQVTLSCSPISGHRSVSWYQQTPGQGLQFLFEYFSETQRNKGNFPGRFSGRQFSNSRSEMNVSTLELGDSALYLCASSFSGGSYNEQFFGPGTRLTVL.